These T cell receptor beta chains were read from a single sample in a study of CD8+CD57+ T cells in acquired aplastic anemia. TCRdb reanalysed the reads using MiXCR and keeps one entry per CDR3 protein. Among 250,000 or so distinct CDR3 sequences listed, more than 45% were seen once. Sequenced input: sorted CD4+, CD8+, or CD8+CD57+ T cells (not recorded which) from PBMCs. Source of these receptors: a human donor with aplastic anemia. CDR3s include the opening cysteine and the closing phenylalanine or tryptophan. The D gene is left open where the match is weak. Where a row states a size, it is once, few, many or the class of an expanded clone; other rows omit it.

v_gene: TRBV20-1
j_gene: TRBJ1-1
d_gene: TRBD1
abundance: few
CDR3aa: CSARQTSPRDRTPRRPEAFF
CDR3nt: TGCAGTGCTAGACAAACCTCCCCTCGGGACAGAACCCCTCGGCGGCCTGAAGCTTTCTTT

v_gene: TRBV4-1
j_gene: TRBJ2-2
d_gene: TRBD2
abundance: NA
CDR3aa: CASSRETLLAGVDGELFF
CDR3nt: TGCGCCAGCAGCCGAGAGACTCTGCTAGCGGGAGTTGACGGGGAGCTGTTTTTT

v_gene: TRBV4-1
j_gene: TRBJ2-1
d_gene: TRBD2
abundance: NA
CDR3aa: CASSQEGLAGKNEQFF
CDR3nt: TGCGCCAGCAGCCAAGAGGGACTAGCGGGAAAAAATGAGCAGTTCTTC

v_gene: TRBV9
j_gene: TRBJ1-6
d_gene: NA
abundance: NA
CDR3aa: CASSTARNSPLHF
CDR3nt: TGTGCCAGCAGCACCGCCCGTAATTCACCCCTCCACTTT

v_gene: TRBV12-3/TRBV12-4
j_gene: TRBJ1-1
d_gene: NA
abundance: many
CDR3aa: CASSVGIGTEAFF
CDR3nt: TGTGCCAGCAGTGTGGGGATCGGCACTGAAGCTTTCTTT

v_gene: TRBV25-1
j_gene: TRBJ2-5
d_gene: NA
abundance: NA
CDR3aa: CASSELGLIVETQYF
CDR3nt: TGTGCCAGCAGTGAATTAGGTTTGATCGTGGAGACCCAGTACTTC

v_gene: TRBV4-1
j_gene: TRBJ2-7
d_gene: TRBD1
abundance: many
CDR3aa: CASSGRGPYYEQYF
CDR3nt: TGCGCCAGCAGCGGCAGGGGGCCCTACTACGAGCAGTACTTC

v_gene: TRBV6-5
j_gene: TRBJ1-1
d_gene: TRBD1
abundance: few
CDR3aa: CASSYVRGSNTEAFF
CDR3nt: TGTGCCAGCAGTTACGTCAGGGGGTCGAACACTGAAGCTTTCTTT

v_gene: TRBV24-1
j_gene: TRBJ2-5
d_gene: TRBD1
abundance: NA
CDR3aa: CATSGTEGTGQETQYF
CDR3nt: TGTGCCACCAGTGGAACGGAGGGGACAGGTCAAGAGACCCAGTACTTC

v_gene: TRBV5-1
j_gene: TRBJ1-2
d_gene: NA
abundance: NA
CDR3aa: CASSQRGEGSYGYTF
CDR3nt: TGCGCCAGCAGCCAGAGAGGGGAGGGCTCCTATGGCTACACCTTC

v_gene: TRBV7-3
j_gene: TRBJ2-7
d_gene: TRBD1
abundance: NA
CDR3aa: CASSLTPGQGYEQYF
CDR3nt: TGCGCCAGCAGCCTCACACCGGGACAGGGCTACGAGCAGTACTTC

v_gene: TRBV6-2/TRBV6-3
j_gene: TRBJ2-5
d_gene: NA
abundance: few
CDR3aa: CASRTDRRQTETQYF
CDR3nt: TGTGCCAGCAGGACTGACAGGAGGCAAACAGAGACCCAGTACTTC

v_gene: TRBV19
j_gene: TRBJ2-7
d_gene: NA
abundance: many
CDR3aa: CASAVGIDLYEQYF
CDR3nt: TGTGCCAGTGCCGTCGGGATCGACCTCTACGAGCAGTACTTC

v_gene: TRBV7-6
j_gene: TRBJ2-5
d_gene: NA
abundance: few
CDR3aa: CASSLFDQVETQYF
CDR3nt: TGTGCCAGCAGCTTATTCGATCAGGTGGAGACCCAGTACTTC

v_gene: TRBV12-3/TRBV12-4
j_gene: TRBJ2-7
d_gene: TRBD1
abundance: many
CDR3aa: CASRQGNYEQYF
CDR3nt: TGTGCCAGCAGACAGGGGAACTACGAGCAGTACTTC

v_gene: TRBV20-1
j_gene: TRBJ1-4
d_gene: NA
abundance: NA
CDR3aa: CSAHTSGAGQKLFF
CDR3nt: TGCAGTGCCCATACGTCAGGGGCGGGTCAAAAACTGTTTTTT

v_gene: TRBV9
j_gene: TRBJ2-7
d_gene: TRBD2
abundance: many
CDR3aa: CASSGLAGETALEQYF
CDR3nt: TGTGCCAGCAGCGGACTAGCGGGAGAGACCGCACTCGAGCAGTACTTC

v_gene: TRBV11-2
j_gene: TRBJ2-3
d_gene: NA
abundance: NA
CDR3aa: CASSSGQPGDTQYF
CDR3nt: TGTGCCAGCAGCTCAGGACAGCCCGGTGATACGCAGTATTTT

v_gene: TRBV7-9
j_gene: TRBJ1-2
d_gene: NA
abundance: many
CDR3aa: CASTGDRYGYTF
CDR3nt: TGTGCCAGCACGGGGGACCGGTATGGCTACACCTTC

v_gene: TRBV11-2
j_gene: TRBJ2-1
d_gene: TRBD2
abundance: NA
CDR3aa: CASSLGSGSGYEQFF
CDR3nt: TGTGCCAGCAGCTTAGGTAGCGGGAGTGGCTATGAGCAGTTCTTC

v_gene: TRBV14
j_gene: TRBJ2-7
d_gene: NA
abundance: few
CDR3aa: CASSQRGRTSEQYF
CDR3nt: TGTGCCAGCAGCCAAAGGGGGAGGACATCCGAGCAGTACTTC

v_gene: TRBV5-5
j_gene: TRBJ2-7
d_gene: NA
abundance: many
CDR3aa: CASSFGPGQKYEQYF
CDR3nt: TGTGCCAGCAGCTTTGGTCCAGGGCAGAAGTACGAGCAGTACTTC

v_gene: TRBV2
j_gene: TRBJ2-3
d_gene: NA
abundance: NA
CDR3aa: CASSDGSREADTQYF
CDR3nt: TGTGCCAGCAGTGATGGTAGTAGGGAGGCAGATACGCAGTATTTT